A selection of T cell receptor beta chains follows, all from one sample in a study of T cell responses to AZD1222 COVID-19 vaccine. Using immunoSEQ multiplex PCR, the repertoire was profiled, and TCRdb retains in-frame clones only, with some absent. The profile shows about 170,000 clones, approximately 88% of them singletons. This specimen consisted of peripheral blood, obtained 28 days after the second AZD1222 dose. These receptors originate from an adult who received the AZD1222 COVID-19 vaccine. Each CDR3 is given with its conserved first and last residue. The D gene is left open where the match is weak. A clone size is listed for some rows: how often the clone was seen (once, few, many), or a class if it is expanded.

j_gene: TRBJ2-7
v_gene: TRBV2
d_gene: NA
abundance: NA
CDR3aa: CASSEGGRLNEQYF
CDR3nt: TGTGCCAGCAGTGAGGGGGGTAGGCTCAACGAGCAGTACTTC

j_gene: TRBJ2-7
v_gene: TRBV6-5
d_gene: NA
abundance: NA
CDR3aa: CASSFDRTYEQYF
CDR3nt: TGTGCCAGCAGCTTCGACAGAACCTACGAGCAGTACTTC

j_gene: TRBJ2-7
v_gene: TRBV5-6
d_gene: TRBD2
abundance: NA
CDR3aa: CASSVPGLAVGKQYF
CDR3nt: TGTGCCAGCAGCGTCCCGGGACTAGCGGTGGGGAAGCAGTACTTC

j_gene: TRBJ1-1
v_gene: TRBV10-3
d_gene: TRBD1
abundance: NA
CDR3aa: CAISPDRDTEAFF
CDR3nt: TGTGCCATCAGTCCGGACAGGGACACTGAAGCTTTCTTT

j_gene: TRBJ1-4
v_gene: TRBV5-4
d_gene: NA
abundance: NA
CDR3aa: CASSLDRFHEKLFF
CDR3nt: TGTGCCAGCAGCTTGGACAGATTCCATGAAAAACTGTTTTTT

j_gene: TRBJ2-1
v_gene: TRBV7-9
d_gene: TRBD1
abundance: NA
CDR3aa: CASTDRAYNEQFF
CDR3nt: TGTGCCAGCACGGACAGGGCCTACAATGAGCAGTTCTTC

j_gene: TRBJ2-3
v_gene: TRBV5-1
d_gene: TRBD2
abundance: NA
CDR3aa: CASSSLPLSGGAGDTQYF
CDR3nt: TGCGCCAGCAGCTCCCTCCCCCTCAGCGGGGGGGCTGGAGATACGCAGTATTTT

j_gene: TRBJ1-1
v_gene: TRBV5-4
d_gene: TRBD1
abundance: NA
CDR3aa: CASSFTGEDTEAFF
CDR3nt: TGTGCCAGCAGCTTTACAGGGGAGGACACTGAAGCTTTCTTT

j_gene: TRBJ2-3
v_gene: TRBV4-1
d_gene: TRBD2
abundance: NA
CDR3aa: CASSQWGAGGTDTQYF
CDR3nt: TGCGCCAGCAGCCAATGGGGAGCGGGGGGCACAGATACGCAGTATTTT

j_gene: TRBJ1-5
v_gene: TRBV12-5
d_gene: NA
abundance: NA
CDR3aa: CASGLAGGSNQPQHF
CDR3nt: TGTGCTAGTGGTTTGGCGGGGGGTAGCAATCAGCCCCAGCATTTT

j_gene: TRBJ1-2
v_gene: TRBV15
d_gene: NA
abundance: once
CDR3aa: CATSRDKGYGYTF
CDR3nt: TGTGCCACCAGCAGAGATAAGGGATATGGCTACACCTTC

j_gene: TRBJ2-7
v_gene: TRBV9
d_gene: NA
abundance: NA
CDR3aa: CASSVGGREQYF
CDR3nt: TGTGCCAGCAGCGTCGGAGGGAGAGAGCAGTACTTC

j_gene: TRBJ1-2
v_gene: TRBV7-9
d_gene: NA
abundance: NA
CDR3aa: CASSFGVDNGYTF
CDR3nt: TGTGCCAGCAGCTTCGGGGTAGACAATGGCTACACCTTC

j_gene: TRBJ1-5
v_gene: TRBV7-2
d_gene: NA
abundance: NA
CDR3aa: CASSPGGVELLSNQPQHF
CDR3nt: TGTGCCAGCAGCCCCGGTGGGGTTGAGCTCCTTAGCAATCAGCCCCAGCATTTT

j_gene: TRBJ1-5
v_gene: TRBV19
d_gene: TRBD1
abundance: NA
CDR3aa: CASSDRGSNQPQHF
CDR3nt: TGTGCCAGTAGTGACAGGGGTAGCAATCAGCCCCAGCATTTT

j_gene: TRBJ1-1
v_gene: TRBV3-1/TRBV3-2
d_gene: TRBD1
abundance: NA
CDR3aa: CASSLTGQAPAEAFF
CDR3nt: TGTGCCAGCAGCCTGACCGGACAGGCCCCAGCTGAAGCTTTCTTT

j_gene: TRBJ1-3
v_gene: TRBV19
d_gene: NA
abundance: NA
CDR3aa: CASNIPDSSGNTIYF
CDR3nt: TGTGCCAGTAACATCCCTGACAGCTCTGGAAACACCATATATTTT

j_gene: TRBJ1-4
v_gene: TRBV6-5
d_gene: NA
abundance: NA
CDR3aa: CASRTYGGGNEKLFF
CDR3nt: TGTGCCAGCAGGACTTACGGGGGGGGAAATGAAAAACTGTTTTTT

j_gene: TRBJ2-3
v_gene: TRBV3-1/TRBV3-2
d_gene: TRBD2
abundance: NA
CDR3aa: CASSLRGGFHGDTQYF
CDR3nt: TGTGCCAGCAGCCTGCGGGGGGGATTTCATGGCGATACGCAGTATTTT

j_gene: TRBJ2-5
v_gene: TRBV5-6
d_gene: TRBD2
abundance: NA
CDR3aa: CASSFSGGAETQYF
CDR3nt: TGTGCCAGCAGCTTTAGCGGGGGGGCGGAGACCCAGTACTTC

j_gene: TRBJ1-6
v_gene: TRBV5-1
d_gene: NA
abundance: NA
CDR3aa: CASSLEFSGNSPLHF
CDR3nt: TGCGCCAGCAGCTTGGAGTTTTCAGGAAATTCACCCCTCCACTTT

j_gene: TRBJ2-7
v_gene: TRBV12-5
d_gene: NA
abundance: NA
CDR3aa: CASGSFSYEQYF
CDR3nt: TGTGCTAGCGGTAGTTTCTCCTACGAGCAGTACTTC

j_gene: TRBJ1-4
v_gene: TRBV30
d_gene: TRBD1
abundance: NA
CDR3aa: CAWRDRGYEKLFF
CDR3nt: TGTGCCTGGAGGGACAGGGGGTATGAAAAACTGTTTTTT

j_gene: TRBJ1-2
v_gene: TRBV7-2
d_gene: TRBD1
abundance: once
CDR3aa: CASSLVGQINYGYTF
CDR3nt: TGTGCCAGCAGCTTAGTGGGACAGATTAACTATGGCTACACCTTC

j_gene: TRBJ2-1
v_gene: TRBV2
d_gene: NA
abundance: NA
CDR3aa: CASGVAPTLTYNEQFF
CDR3nt: TGTGCCAGCGGGGTGGCCCCTACACTGACCTACAATGAGCAGTTCTTC

j_gene: TRBJ2-5
v_gene: TRBV11-2
d_gene: NA
abundance: once
CDR3aa: CASSLNGVGETQYF
CDR3nt: TGTGCCAGCAGCTTGAATGGGGTGGGGGAGACCCAGTACTTC

j_gene: TRBJ1-1
v_gene: TRBV14
d_gene: NA
abundance: NA
CDR3aa: CASSQDLTDEAFF
CDR3nt: TGTGCCAGCAGCCAAGATCTGACCGATGAAGCTTTCTTT

j_gene: TRBJ1-4
v_gene: TRBV4-1
d_gene: NA
abundance: NA
CDR3aa: CASSNPATNEKLFF
CDR3nt: TGCGCCAGCAGTAATCCTGCAACTAATGAAAAACTGTTTTTT

j_gene: TRBJ2-7
v_gene: TRBV7-6
d_gene: NA
abundance: NA
CDR3aa: CASSLVPYYEQYF
CDR3nt: TGTGCCAGCAGCTTAGTACCCTACTACGAGCAGTACTTC

j_gene: TRBJ1-2
v_gene: TRBV19
d_gene: NA
abundance: NA
CDR3aa: CASSTLGQGYTF
CDR3nt: TGTGCCAGTAGCACCCTCGGACAGGGCTACACCTTC

j_gene: TRBJ1-1
v_gene: TRBV3-1/TRBV3-2
d_gene: TRBD1
abundance: NA
CDR3aa: CASSQPGGTGEAFF
CDR3nt: TGTGCCAGCAGCCAGCCTGGGGGGACAGGGGAAGCTTTCTTT

j_gene: TRBJ1-4
v_gene: TRBV10-1
d_gene: NA
abundance: NA
CDR3aa: CASSTGQGDGKLFF
CDR3nt: TGCGCCAGCAGTACCGGACAAGGAGATGGAAAACTGTTTTTT

j_gene: TRBJ2-7
v_gene: TRBV19
d_gene: NA
abundance: NA
CDR3aa: CASSIRVQRGGPRGAQYF
CDR3nt: TGTGCCAGTAGTATACGCGTACAGAGGGGCGGGCCACGAGGGGCCCAGTACTTC

j_gene: TRBJ1-2
v_gene: TRBV27
d_gene: TRBD1
abundance: NA
CDR3aa: CASSLSGQGGHGYTF
CDR3nt: TGTGCCAGCAGTTTATCGGGACAGGGCGGCCATGGCTACACCTTC

j_gene: TRBJ2-5
v_gene: TRBV15
d_gene: NA
abundance: NA
CDR3aa: CATSRDLGVETQYF
CDR3nt: TGTGCCACCAGCAGAGATCTTGGGGTGGAGACCCAGTACTTC

j_gene: TRBJ2-2
v_gene: TRBV3-1/TRBV3-2
d_gene: TRBD1
abundance: NA
CDR3aa: CASSPWTGSNTGELFF
CDR3nt: TGTGCCAGCAGCCCCTGGACAGGTTCTAACACCGGGGAGCTGTTTTTT

j_gene: TRBJ2-3
v_gene: TRBV7-9
d_gene: NA
abundance: NA
CDR3aa: CASSPQSSTDTQYF
CDR3nt: TGTGCCAGCAGTCCCCAGAGCAGCACAGATACGCAGTATTTT

j_gene: TRBJ2-7
v_gene: TRBV7-5
d_gene: NA
abundance: NA
CDR3aa: CARSLAQSLNYEQYF
CDR3nt: TGTGCCAGAAGCTTAGCGCAAAGCCTTAACTACGAGCAGTACTTC

j_gene: TRBJ2-7
v_gene: TRBV11-2
d_gene: NA
abundance: NA
CDR3aa: CASSPPRDVTYEQYF
CDR3nt: TGTGCCAGCAGCCCCCCCCGGGACGTAACCTACGAGCAGTACTTC

j_gene: TRBJ2-5
v_gene: TRBV7-6
d_gene: NA
abundance: NA
CDR3aa: CASSLGRVDPQTQYF
CDR3nt: TGTGCCAGCAGCTTAGGGAGGGTAGACCCTCAGACCCAGTACTTC

j_gene: TRBJ1-1
v_gene: TRBV4-1
d_gene: NA
abundance: NA
CDR3aa: CASSQEKWGRTEAFF
CDR3nt: TGCGCCAGCAGCCAAGAAAAGTGGGGAAGAACTGAAGCTTTCTTT